These 16 T cell receptor beta chains came from one sample sequenced in a study of T cell repertoires in cytomegalovirus infection. MiXCR was run by TCRdb on the reads, yielding one entry per CDR3 protein. The sample carries 150,000 to 200,000 distinct CDR3 sequences, approximately 28% recorded once. The sequenced sample was PBMCs. These receptors all come from a human donor in good health (CMV status not recorded). Some clones in this sample may be carry-over from other donors' samples.

V usage is TRBV7-2 and J usage is TRBJ1-5; 10 positions agree with TRBD1. CDR3 length: 15 amino acids. V shed 5 bases and J 7 bases; nucleotides not matched to a gene: 8. Germline V gene data show CDR1 as SGHTA and CDR2 as FQGNSA. The CDR3 DNA reads as TGTGCCAGCAGCCTAAGACAGGGGGCCGGACAGCCCCAGCATTTT. It translates to CASSLRQGAGQPQHF.

This clonotype was detected only a few times. The rearrangement joins TRBV7-2 to TRBJ1-2; D is possibly TRBD1 (6 bases). This CDR3 contains 18 residues. Germline-derived CDR1 and CDR2 are SGHTA and FQGNSA. The ends were cut back, 3 bases at V and 7 bases at J, with 27 bases in the middle. The CDR3 DNA reads as TGTGCCAGCAGCTTCCAGTCAGGACAGTCCAATTGGAACGGTGGCTACACCTTC. Translating gives CASSFQSGQSNWNGGYTF.

This clonotype has a handful of counts. The V call is TRBV19, the J call TRBJ2-1; 10 bases are shared with TRBD1. The germline gives CDR1 LNHDA, CDR2 SQIVND (reference sequence). This CDR3 has 16 residues. With 5 bases clipped from V and 6 bases from J, the junction kept 10 bases outside the gene matches. CDR3 in DNA: TGTGCCAGTAGTCCAAACGACAGGGGGCGCCGCAATGAGCAGTTCTTC. Encoded protein: CASSPNDRGRRNEQFF.

This clonotype was counted only a few times. The chain combines TRBV6-6 with TRBJ2-7, with 7 bases identical to TRBD2. The germline V gene encodes CDR1 MNHNY and CDR2 SVGAGI (reference sequence). J lost 2 bases, V lost 4 bases, and 11 bases had no gene match. The CDR3 has 16 amino acids. The CDR3 DNA is TGTGCCAGCAGTTCACGACTTGAGCGGGGCACCTACGAGCAGTACTTC. This sequence encodes CASSSRLERGTYEQYF.

This clonotype appeared many times. The genes are TRBV11-2 and TRBJ2-3, with D perhaps being TRBD1 or TRBD2 (5 bases each). The germline gives CDR1 SGHAT, CDR2 FQNNGV. With 2 bases removed from V and 5 bases from J, the gap between germline ends came to 11 bases. The CDR3 runs to 14 residues. The DNA for the CDR3 is TGTGCCAGCAGCTTACTGGGGGATGGAGATACGCAGTATTTT. Translated: CASSLLGDGDTQYF. Supplemented by reference TRBV11-2 and TRBJ2-3, the full variable domain reads EAGVAQSPRYKIIEKRQSVAFWCNPISGHATLYWYQQILGQGPKLLIQFQNNGVVDDSQLPKDRFSAERLKGVDSTLKIQPAKLEDSAVYLCASSLLGDGDTQYFGPGTRLTVL.

This sequence joins TRBV19 and TRBJ2-7; the D gene could be TRBD1 or TRBD2 (5 bases each). V shed 6 bases and J shed 2 bases, with 14 bases lying between them. Germline V gene data show CDR1 as LNHDA and CDR2 as SQIVND (reference sequence). CDR3 length: 14 residues. CDR3: CASRLAGTAYEQYF. The DNA of the CDR3 is TGTGCCAGTAGACTCGCCGGGACCGCCTACGAGCAGTACTTC.

The rearrangement links TRBV12-3 or TRBV12-4 to TRBJ1-1, with D uncertain. The V end lost 1 base, the J end lost 10 bases, and 16 bases lay between the germline ends. This CDR3 contains 14 residues. The CDR3 nucleotides read TGTGCCAGCAGTTTAGAACGAGGTGTTAACGGAGCTTTCTTT. Encoded protein: CASSLERGVNGAFF.

The gene calls are TRBV29-1 and TRBJ1-1; no clear D. The CDR3 has 11 residues. Germline CDR1 and CDR2: SQVTM and ANQGSEA. Trimming took off 3 bases at V and 4 bases at J, with 6 bases between the two ends. DNA for the CDR3: TGCAGCGTTGAGGATGCCACTGAAGCTTTCTTT. It specifies CSVEDATEAFF.

In its sample, this clonotype was seen a few times. The CDR3 here is CASTPVGLNQPQHF. The CDR3 nucleotides read TGCGCCAGCACCCCTGTTGGGCTCAATCAGCCCCAGCATTTT. The gene calls are TRBV10-2 and TRBJ1-5; D gene unclear. V was shortened by 7 bases and J by 3 bases, with 13 bases between the two germline ends. This CDR3 comprises 14 residues. Germline V gene lookup returns CDR1 WSHSY and CDR2 SAAADI.

This sequence joins TRBV14 and TRBJ2-5; no firm D call. The CDR3 totals 14 residues. CDR1 SGHDN and CDR2 FVKESK come from the germline V gene. V was cut by 1 base and J by 5 bases, with 11 bases left in between. The CDR3 DNA follows: TGTGCCAGCAGCCAAGGGGCTCCAAGGGAGACCCAGTACTTC. Encoded protein: CASSQGAPRETQYF.

The chain recombines TRBV7-2 with TRBJ1-2; D is ambiguous. Trimming removed 1 base from V and 7 bases from J, with 16 bases in between. There are 15 residues in the CDR3. Germline CDR1 SGHTA, CDR2 FQGNSA. This CDR3 reads CASSLDLRTRSGYTF. CDR3 DNA: TGTGCCAGCAGCTTAGACCTTAGGACGCGCAGTGGCTACACCTTC.

This clonotype was seen ten or more times. V gene TRBV6-1 combines with J gene TRBJ2-5, with a tentative D call TRBD1 (5 bases). Looked up from germline, CDR1 is MNHNS and CDR2 is SASEGT. V lost 0 bases to trimming and J lost 3 bases, with 14 bases between them. The CDR3 is made up of 16 amino acids. The CDR3 region is CASSEALQGIKETQYF. Here the CDR3 DNA reads TGTGCCAGCAGTGAAGCGCTTCAGGGCATCAAAGAGACCCAGTACTTC.

This chain connects TRBV11-2 to TRBJ2-3; no firm D call. CDR1 SGHAT and CDR2 FQNNGV come from the germline V gene. V lost 3 bases and J 1 base, leaving 11 bases between the germline ends. The CDR3 covers 15 residues. CDR3 nucleotides: TGTGCCAGCAGCTTCGTTTCGACTCGCACAGATACGCAGTATTTT. It codes for CASSFVSTRTDTQYF.

The sample holds many counts of this clonotype. The chain is built from TRBV7-2 and TRBJ2-1; 15 bases fit TRBD2. The germline gives CDR1 SGHTA, CDR2 FQGNSA. The CDR3 runs to 19 residues. Losses at the gene ends were 7 bases for V and 1 base for J; bases not matched to a gene: 11. The CDR3 loop is CASTGQGLAGGWSYNEQFF. DNA of the CDR3: TGTGCCAGCACCGGCCAGGGACTAGCGGGGGGTTGGTCCTACAATGAGCAGTTCTTC.

The chain has TRBV19 and TRBJ1-2; D remains ambiguous. CDR3 length: 15 residues. V shed 3 bases and J shed 2 bases, with 13 bases lying between them. CDR1 and CDR2 (germline): LNHDA, SQIVND (reference sequence). The CDR3 reads CASSILPRENYGYTF. CDR3 sequence (DNA): TGTGCCAGTAGTATTTTGCCTCGTGAAAACTATGGCTACACCTTC.

This rearrangement joins TRBV6-2 or TRBV6-3 to TRBJ2-3; 11 nucleotides line up with TRBD1. CDR1 MNHEY and CDR2 SVGEGT come from the germline V gene. CDR3 length: 14 residues. The ends lost 4 bases at V and 6 bases at J; junction bases unmatched: 3. The CDR3 nucleotides read TGTGCCAGCAGTTTGGACAGGGGGCATGATACGCAGTATTTT. Protein product: CASSLDRGHDTQYF.